This T cell receptor (beta chain) was documented in a study of control samples from healthy donors and cancer patients. Libraries were prepared by immunoSEQ multiplex PCR; TCRdb keeps only in-frame clonotypes and omits some of them. This table has some 110,000 clones, 75% to 90% appearing once. Per germline, CDR1 LNHDA and CDR2 SQIVND (reference sequence). This CDR3 is built from 12 residues. Trimming took 5 bases from V and 5 from J, leaving 10 bases between them. This sequence originates from a woman between 45 and 60 years old with colorectal cancer. The V and J genes are TRBV19 and TRBJ2-7; D unresolved. The sample taken for sequencing was PBMCs. CDR3 region: CASSRKGHEQYF. Here the CDR3 DNA reads TGTGCCAGTAGTCGCAAGGGCCACGAGCAGTACTTC.